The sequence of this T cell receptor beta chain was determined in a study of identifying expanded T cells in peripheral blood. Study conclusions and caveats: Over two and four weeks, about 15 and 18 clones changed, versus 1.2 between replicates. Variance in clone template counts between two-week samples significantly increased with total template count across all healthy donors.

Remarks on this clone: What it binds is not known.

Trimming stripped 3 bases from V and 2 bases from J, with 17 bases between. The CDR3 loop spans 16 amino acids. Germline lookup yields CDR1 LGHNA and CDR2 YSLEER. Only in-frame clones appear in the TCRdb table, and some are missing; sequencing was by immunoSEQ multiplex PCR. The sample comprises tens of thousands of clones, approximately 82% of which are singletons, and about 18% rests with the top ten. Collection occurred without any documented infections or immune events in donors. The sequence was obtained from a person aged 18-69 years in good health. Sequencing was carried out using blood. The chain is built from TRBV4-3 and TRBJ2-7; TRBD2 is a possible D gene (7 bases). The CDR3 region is CASSQRGGLDPYEQYF. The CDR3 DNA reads TGCGCCAGCAGCCAGAGGGGGGGACTCGATCCCTACGAGCAGTACTTC.